The 24 T cell receptor beta chains listed next were all sequenced from one sample in a study of CD8+CD57+ T cells in acquired aplastic anemia (dated 2018 in TCRdb). Sequencing took place on an Illumina HiSeq 2000. Genomic DNA served as template for TCR beta VDJ combination and CDR3 sequence profiling. TCRdb passed the public sequencing reads through fastp at Q25 and MiXCR, retaining productive beta sequences. For every CDR3 protein sequence, its rows merge into one entry that carries the most common genes and DNA. This sample has some 150,000 distinct CDR3 sequences in its table, and 65% to 75% of those were observed once. The top ten hold about 50% of the sample. Expansion of CD8+CD57+ cells had been shown by flow cytometry in the patients chosen for sequencing. Sequenced input: sorted CD4+, CD8+, or CD8+CD57+ T cells (not recorded which) from PBMCs. Source of these receptors: a human donor with aplastic anemia.

The chain recombines TRBV20-1 with TRBJ1-6, with D unresolved. V was clipped by 6 bases and J by 0 bases, with 9 bases between them. Germline lookup yields CDR1 DFQATT and CDR2 SNEGSKA (reference sequence). The CDR3 consists of 14 residues. The DNA for the CDR3 is TGCAGTGCGGCTATTAGCTCCTATAATTCACCCCTCCACTTT. Its protein is CSAAISSYNSPLHF.

The genes are TRBV7-9 and TRBJ2-7; 10 nucleotides align to TRBD1. The J segment lost 9 bases and the V segment lost 5 bases, leaving 13 bases of the junction unmatched. This CDR3 is 15 amino acids long. Per germline, CDR1 SEHNR and CDR2 FQNEAQ (reference sequence). The CDR3 bases are TGTGCCAGCAGCCCTCCGGGACAGGGGACAGCAATGCAGTACTTC. It encodes CASSPPGQGTAMQYF.

J is TRBJ2-7 and V is TRBV7-2; 8 bases align to TRBD1. V shed 6 bases and J 6 bases; nucleotides not matched to a gene: 19. The CDR3 sequence is 17 residues long. Germline lookup yields CDR1 SGHTA and CDR2 FQGNSA. CDR3 amino acids: CASSSKPGGTGESEQYF. Written as DNA, the CDR3 is TGTGCCAGCAGTTCCAAGCCAGGGGGCACCGGGGAGAGCGAGCAGTACTTC.

The CDR3 region is CASSYAGAKGETQYF. The CDR3 DNA reads TGTGCCAGCAGTTACGCAGGGGCGAAGGGAGAGACCCAGTACTTC. This sequence joins TRBV7-2 and TRBJ2-5, with D maybe TRBD1 (6 bases). Germline assignment: CDR1 SGHTA and CDR2 FQGNSA. Trimming took 6 bases from V and 4 from J, leaving 18 bases between them. The CDR3 sequence is 15 residues long.

The chain links TRBV5-1 to TRBJ2-5; no clear D gene. The V gene lost 5 bases and the J gene lost 0 bases, with 8 bases spanning the gap. Per germline, CDR1 SGHRS and CDR2 YFSETQ. This CDR3 comprises 13 residues. In nucleotides, the CDR3 is TGCGCCAGCAGGGACGTGTACCAAGAGACCCAGTACTTC. Translating gives CASRDVYQETQYF.

The CDR3 bases are TGTGCCAGCAGTGGGGGTCCAGGGGGACAAGAGACCCAGTACTTC. Protein sequence: CASSGGPGGQETQYF. The chain joins TRBV25-1 to TRBJ2-5; 7 bases fit TRBD1. The CDR3 is 15 residues long. CDR1 and CDR2 (germline): MGHDK, SYGVNS. V gave up 4 bases and J gave up 2 bases; unmatched junction bases: 7.

This clonotype showed up just once. This rearrangement joins TRBV20-1 to TRBJ2-1; 8 nucleotides align to TRBD1. The CDR3 is 15 amino acids. The V gene's germline CDR1 is DFQATT and CDR2 SNEGSKA (reference sequence). The V and J ends lost 4 bases and 10 bases, in that order; junction bases with no gene match: 15. The CDR3 here is CSATDRGSTEWEQFF. Written as DNA, the CDR3 is TGCAGTGCTACCGACAGGGGATCTACAGAGTGGGAGCAGTTCTTC.

The CDR3 reads CASSVSVGAYEQYF. DNA of the CDR3: TGTGCCAGCAGCGTATCCGTGGGAGCCTACGAGCAGTACTTC. The chain carries TRBV9 and TRBJ2-7; tentative D call: TRBD2 (5 bases). The length of the CDR3 is 14 residues. Germline V gives CDR1 SGDLS, CDR2 YYNGEE. With 1 base removed from V and 2 bases from J, the gap between germline ends came to 10 bases.

J is TRBJ2-1 and V is TRBV2, with 7 positions matching TRBD2. With V trimmed by 7 bases and J by 4 bases, 1 base remained unmatched. Germline CDR1 SNHLY, CDR2 FYNNEI. The CDR3 contains 12 residues. CDR3 protein: CASMRGYNEQFF. The CDR3 bases are TGTGCCAGCATGCGGGGGTACAATGAGCAGTTCTTC.

With regard to this clonotype: Germline is not matched at one junction end, which may reflect a read error. The chain employs TRBV7-8 and TRBJ1-5, with a tentative D call TRBD1 (5 bases). The CDR3 runs 15 residues. Germline V lookup: CDR1 SGHVS, CDR2 FQNEAQ. The CDR3 nucleotides read TGTGCCAGCAGCTTACAGGGAGGTTTCAATAAGCCCCAGCATTTT. Protein product: CASSLQGGFNKPQHF. The variable domain in full, completed from reference TRBV7-8 and TRBJ1-5, reads GAGVSQSPRYKVAKRGQDVALRCDPISGHVSLFWYQQALGQGPEFLTYFQNEAQLDKSGLPSDRFFAERPEGSVSTLKIQRTQQEDSAVYLCASSLQGGFNKPQHFGDGTRLSIL.

This chain uses TRBV20-1 with TRBJ2-1; 10 bases match TRBD1. The CDR3 has 14 residues. Looked up from germline, CDR1 is DFQATT and CDR2 is SNEGSKA (reference sequence). With 0 bases clipped from V and 6 bases from J, the junction kept 2 bases outside the gene matches. This CDR3 is CSARDDRGPNEQFF. The CDR3 bases are TGCAGTGCTAGAGATGACAGGGGGCCCAATGAGCAGTTCTTC.

This clonotype was recorded a few times. The chain carries TRBV9 and TRBJ2-7; the D is unclear. The V gene lost 2 bases and the J gene lost 6 bases, with 12 bases spanning the gap. CDR1 SGDLS and CDR2 YYNGEE come from the germline V gene. The CDR3 has 13 residues. CDR3 sequence reads: CASSVEDSGEQYV. CDR3 coding DNA: TGTGCCAGCAGCGTTGAAGACTCGGGCGAGCAGTACGTC.

The J gene is TRBJ1-3, the V gene TRBV6-2 or TRBV6-3; D remains ambiguous. Trimming removed 0 bases from V and 3 bases from J, with 0 bases in between. The CDR3 sequence is 12 residues long. CDR1 is MNHEY and CDR2 is SVGEGT in the germline V gene. The DNA of the CDR3 is TGTGCCAGCAGTTACTCTGGAAACACCATATATTTT. As protein: CASSYSGNTIYF.

This sequence joins TRBV7-9 and TRBJ2-2; D is possibly TRBD2 (5 bases). V dropped 2 bases and J dropped 7 bases, with 8 bases sitting between them. The V gene's germline CDR1 is SEHNR and CDR2 FQNEAQ (reference sequence). This CDR3 is built from 13 residues. The CDR3 region has the DNA TGTGCCAGCAGCTTAAGAGGGAACGGGGAGCTGTTTTTT. Translating it yields CASSLRGNGELFF.

The V and J genes are TRBV15 and TRBJ2-7; D call uncertain. The CDR3 totals 13 residues. CDR1 is LNHNV and CDR2 is YYDKDF in the germline V gene (reference sequence). The V and J ends lost 0 bases and 3 bases respectively, with 6 bases between them. CDR3 bases: TGTGCCACCAGCAGAGATGTGGGCTACGAGCAGTACTTC. Its protein is CATSRDVGYEQYF.

A remark on this clonotype: A junction end diverges from the germline sequence, so it may reflect a read error. The rearrangement links TRBV10-3 to TRBJ2-7, with 7 nucleotides matching TRBD1. The CDR3 runs to 12 residues. Germline V lookup: CDR1 ENHRY, CDR2 SYGVKD. CDR3 region: CATRDSSDEQYF. CDR3 in DNA: TGTGCCACCCGGGACAGCTCCGACGAGCAGTACTTC.

This clonotype was counted only a few times. The chain recombines TRBV4-1 with TRBJ1-2, with D hard to call. V lost 0 bases to trimming and J lost 2 bases, with 4 bases between them. Germline CDR1 and CDR2: MGHRA and YSYEKL. CDR3 size: 13 residues. CDR3 sequence reads: CASSQESNYGYTF. CDR3 in DNA: TGCGCCAGCAGCCAAGAGTCAAACTATGGCTACACCTTC.

This chain uses TRBV2 with TRBJ1-6; no firm D call. V was trimmed by 4 bases and J by 7 bases, leaving 17 bases between them. The CDR3 extends over 16 amino acids. Germline values: CDR1 SNHLY, CDR2 FYNNEI. The CDR3 bases are TGTGCCAGCAGTGGACGAGCCCTCGGGTTAAATTCACCCCTCCACTTT. This codes for CASSGRALGLNSPLHF.

The rearrangement joins TRBV19 to TRBJ2-7, with 8 positions matching TRBD1. Unmatched junction bases numbered 4, after V lost 6 bases and J lost 3 bases. The CDR3 spans 13 residues. Germline lookup yields CDR1 LNHDA and CDR2 SQIVND (reference sequence). CDR3 nucleotide sequence: TGTGCCAGTAGCCCGACAGGGGACTACGAGCAGTACTTC. It encodes CASSPTGDYEQYF.

The chain employs TRBV19 and TRBJ2-1; D perhaps matches TRBD2 (6 bases). From germline, CDR1 is LNHDA and CDR2 SQIVND (reference sequence). Trimming removed 3 bases at V and 0 bases at J, with 15 bases between. The CDR3 has 17 residues. The CDR3 DNA reads TGTGCCAGTAGTATTCCACCGGGACTCAGCTCCTACAATGAGCAGTTCTTC. This sequence encodes CASSIPPGLSSYNEQFF.

As to this clonotype: At one end, the junction sequence differs from germline, possibly due to a read error. The V call is TRBV9, the J call TRBJ1-2; D is ambiguous. CDR3 length equals 14 residues. The germline CDR1 and CDR2 sequences are SGDLS and YYNGEE. The CDR3, as DNA: TGCGCCAGCAGCTTGATCAAAGGAGGCTATGGCTACACCTTC. It specifies CASSLIKGGYGYTF.

This clonotype was detected many times. V gene TRBV6-5 combines with J gene TRBJ1-5, with D possibly being TRBD1 (5 bases). Per germline, CDR1 MNHEY and CDR2 SVGAGI. V lost 6 bases and J lost 3, with 9 bases in between. The CDR3 runs to 13 residues. CDR3 bases: TGTGCCAGCAGAAGACAGATCAATCAGCCCCAGCATTTT. Translation gives CASRRQINQPQHF.

This clonotype has only a few counts. Since the CDR3 does not end with the conserved phenylalanine or tryptophan, this likely comes from a read error. It is unclear where the CDR3 begins or ends on the DNA, so no DNA is shown, and the CDR3 is as TCRdb lists it. The rearrangement links TRBV13 to TRBJ2-1; whether TRBD1, the table's D call, matches the DNA was not checked. Germline V lookup: CDR1 PRHDT, CDR2 FYEKMQ (reference sequence). Ends included, the CDR3 has 8 residues. CDR3 loop: CASSPLLA.

This clonotype has just a few counts. The chain carries TRBV2 and TRBJ1-1; D is ambiguous. CDR3 length equals 11 residues. Germline V gene sequence: CDR1 SNHLY, CDR2 FYNNEI. V was clipped by 6 bases and J by 10 bases, with 12 bases between them. The CDR3 here is CASRPERGAFF. As DNA, the CDR3 is TGTGCCAGCAGGCCGGAACGGGGAGCTTTCTTT.